Each of the 9 T cell receptor beta chains below was sequenced from the same sample in a study of graft-versus-host responses after intestinal transplantation (dated by TCRdb to about 2021). According to the study, the label for this sample's time point signals: cells obtained before transplantation from donor or recipient. Libraries were prepared through the immunoSEQ multiplex PCR assay. The immuneACCESS repertoire file appears here via TCRdb, limited to in-frame rearrangements. These files lack a portion of the clones; in checked studies, under half of the deficit traces to unresolved V genes, and the cause of the others is not known. The sample yields about 15,000 clones; 25% to 40% were counted once. The ten top clones hold approximately 3.5% of the sample. The sample in question was alloreactive CD4+ T cells from a mixed lymphocyte reaction culture, obtained before intestinal transplant. Interpreted using the paper, the cell subset or site label stands for: CFSE-low proliferating T cells sorted from approximately 6-day pre-transplant mixed lymphocyte reaction (GvH or HvG direction). The receptors come from a human patient who received an intestinal transplant.

The chain joins TRBV6-1 to TRBJ2-7, with TRBD2 matching over 10 bases. Trimming cost V 10 bases and J 2 bases; bases outside gene matches: 8. The germline V gene has CDR1 MNHNS and CDR2 SASEGT. This CDR3 has 14 amino acids. CDR3: CATRAGGPPYEQYF. In nucleotides, the CDR3 is TGTGCCACCCGAGCGGGGGGGCCCCCCTACGAGCAGTACTTC.

This clone occurred a few times. This likely stems from a read error, as it lies one base from a far larger clone. V and J are TRBV7-2 and TRBJ1-5; no reliable D call. The ends were cut back, 1 base at V and 2 bases at J, with 12 bases in the middle. CDR1 and CDR2 (germline): SGHTA, FQGNSA. The CDR3 spans 16 residues. This CDR3 reads CASSLGFGRGNQPQHF. The CDR3 region has the DNA TGTGCCAGCAGCTTAGGGTTCGGGAGAGGCAATCAGCCCCAGCATTTT.

In this sample, this clone turned up a few times. This chain uses TRBV19 with TRBJ2-7; D might be TRBD2 (7 bases). Trimming removed 3 bases at V and 4 bases at J, with 13 bases between. From germline, CDR1 is LNHDA and CDR2 SQIVND (reference sequence). There are 14 residues in the CDR3. The CDR3 region is CASSIRGDIYEQYF. CDR3 sequence (DNA): TGTGCCAGTAGTATTCGGGGGGACATTTACGAGCAGTACTTC.

This clone was recorded a few times. This chain links TRBV6-6 with TRBJ2-7, with 9 bases that match TRBD2. V shed 6 bases and J 2 bases; nucleotides not matched to a gene: 5. This CDR3 is built from 14 residues. In germline, CDR1 is MNHNY, CDR2 SVGAGI (reference sequence). CDR3 sequence (DNA): TGTGCCAGCAGGGGAGCGGGAGGCCCCTACGAGCAGTACTTC. This gives the protein CASRGAGGPYEQYF.

The rearrangement uses TRBV7-6 and TRBJ2-1; 7 nucleotides agree with TRBD1. CDR1 and CDR2 (germline): SGHVS, FNYEAQ. With V trimmed by 0 bases and J by 1 base, 6 bases remained unmatched. The CDR3 is made up of 17 amino acids. CDR3 nucleotide sequence: TGTGCCAGCAGCTTAGCGCGGACAGGTCCTTCCTACAATGAGCAGTTCTTC. Protein sequence: CASSLARTGPSYNEQFF.

The V gene is TRBV6-5, the J gene TRBJ1-2, with D hard to call. Germline V gene sequence: CDR1 MNHEY, CDR2 SVGAGI. The germline V and J ends were trimmed by 5 bases and 2 bases, with 15 bases remaining between them. The CDR3 sequence is 15 residues long. The CDR3 loop reads CASSVVPRANYGYTF. Written as DNA, the CDR3 is TGTGCCAGCAGTGTCGTCCCCCGGGCGAACTATGGCTACACCTTC.

On this clone itself: Sequence at one end of the junction differs from germline and may be a read error. The chain carries TRBV5-6 and TRBJ2-2, with 9 nucleotides matching TRBD2. The CDR3 runs 12 residues. Germline assignment: CDR1 SGHDT and CDR2 YYEEEE. The CDR3 DNA is TGTGCCACCAGCTTTCAGCGGGGGGTGGTGTTTTTT. Translation gives CATSFQRGVVFF.

This clone has a handful of counts. This CDR3 reads CASRPGTRGDEQFF. The CDR3, as DNA: TGTGCCAGCAGGCCAGGGACTCGCGGGGATGAGCAGTTCTTC. The chain carries TRBV6-5 and TRBJ2-1; possible D gene TRBD2, 6 bases. Germline loops: CDR1 MNHEY, CDR2 SVGAGI. V was trimmed by 6 bases and J by 8 bases, leaving 17 bases between them. The CDR3 is 14 residues long.

By share, this clone counts as medium-sized. This chain joins TRBV6-6 and TRBJ1-2; no clear D. Germline V CDR1 and CDR2: MNHNY, SVGAGI (reference sequence). With 0 bases removed from V and 5 bases from J, the gap between germline ends came to 4 bases. This CDR3 spans 12 amino acids. This CDR3 is CASSYSEYGYTF. The CDR3 DNA follows: TGTGCCAGCAGTTACTCGGAGTATGGCTACACCTTC.